This note documents a single T cell receptor beta chain sequence. The sample belongs to a study of T-cell reconstitution after alpha-beta-depleted transplantation in children. The TCRbeta library incorporated unique molecular identifiers. TCRdb reprocessed the PCR reads via MiXCR and lists one record per CDR3 protein. The sample contains about 540,000 distinct CDR3 sequences, about 17% of which appear only once. This CDR3 is built from 14 residues. Trimming removed 5 bases from V and 8 bases from J; junction bases left unmatched: 8. The sample here was PBMCs from the stem cell graft donor, taken from the stem cell graft. The V gene is TRBV12-3 or TRBV12-4, the J gene TRBJ2-1; TRBD2 aligns across 8 bases. The receptor was derived from a human donor who donated a stem cell graft to a child with acute lymphoblastic leukemia. CDR3 amino acids: CASSGREGQHEQFF. In DNA form, the CDR3 reads TGTGCCAGCAGTGGTCGGGAGGGCCAGCATGAGCAGTTCTTC.